This T cell receptor (beta chain) is drawn from a study of response to subunit inactivated influenza vaccine. This clonotype was counted only a few times. Via MiXCR, TCRdb re-called the RT-PCR reads, giving one row per CDR3 protein. The sample consists of more than 500,000 distinct CDR3 sequences, about 11% of them appearing once. This same sample was also taken into another study, of T cells expressing NK-cell markers. In that study: 5'RACE template switching with UMIs produced the TCR beta cDNA. With respect to HCMV, most of the eight sequenced donors were seropositive, and one was seronegative.

The material was PBMCs from blood, obtained on the day of vaccination. This clonotype was obtained from a middle-aged man who received an inactivated influenza vaccine.

CDR3 in DNA: TGTGCCAGCAGCCTCGGGGGTCCCGCAGATACGCAGTATTTT. Amino acid sequence: CASSLGGPADTQYF. The rearrangement joins TRBV6-1 to TRBJ2-3; D is possibly TRBD2 (6 bases). V lost 6 bases and J 4 bases, leaving 14 bases between the germline ends. CDR3 size: 14 residues. CDR1 is MNHNS, CDR2 SASEGT, per germline.